Below, one T cell receptor (beta chain) is given with its context. This record belongs to a study of CD8 T cells in Susac syndrome. Germline V gene data show CDR1 as SGHVS and CDR2 as FQNEAQ. This CDR3 region has 17 residues. V trimming: 0 bases; J trimming: 6 bases; junction bases outside the gene matches: 13. Reverse transcription of about 0.45 to 1 ug RNA was carried out with random hexamers. MiXCR was run by TCRdb on the immunoSEQ multiplex PCR reads, yielding one entry per CDR3 protein. The sample yields a few hundred thousand distinct CDR3 sequences, 92% seen once. The chain joins TRBV7-8 to TRBJ2-5, with TRBD2 matching 7 bases. The clonotype comes from a human donor with multiple sclerosis. The sequencing sample was made of CD4+ T cells from PBMCs. The CDR3 is CASSLATSRRGGKTQYF. The CDR3 nucleotides are TGTGCCAGCAGCTTAGCGACTAGCCGTAGGGGAGGGAAGACCCAGTACTTC.